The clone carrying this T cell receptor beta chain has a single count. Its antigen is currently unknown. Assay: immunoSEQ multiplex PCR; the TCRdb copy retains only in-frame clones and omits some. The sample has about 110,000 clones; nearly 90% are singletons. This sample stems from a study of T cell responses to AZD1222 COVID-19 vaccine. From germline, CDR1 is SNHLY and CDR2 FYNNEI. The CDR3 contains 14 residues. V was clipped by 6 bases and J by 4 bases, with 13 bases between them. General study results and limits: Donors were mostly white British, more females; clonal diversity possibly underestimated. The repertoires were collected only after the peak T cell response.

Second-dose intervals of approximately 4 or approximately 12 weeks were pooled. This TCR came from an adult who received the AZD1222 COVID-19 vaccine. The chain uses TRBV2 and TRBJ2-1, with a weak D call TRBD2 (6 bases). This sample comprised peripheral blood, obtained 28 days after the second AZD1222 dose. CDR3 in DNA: TGTGCCAGCAGGGCGAACGGGGGTTACAATGAGCAGTTCTTC. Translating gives CASRANGGYNEQFF.